A selection of T cell receptor beta chains follows, all from one sample in a study of cytomegalovirus exposure and HLA in healthy donors. Clones were read by immunoSEQ multiplex PCR, and TCRdb kept only the in-frame ones, dropping some. The sample includes around 100,000 clones, about 70% of them seen just once. Sequencing input: PBMCs. The receptors stem from a man between 45 and 60 years old in good health and CMV-seropositive. The CDR3 runs from the conserved cysteine through the conserved F or W. D genes are given only for firm matches. Rows may omit the clone size; those that give it use once, few, many or a size class.

>NA|TRBV9|TRBJ2-1|TRBD2
TGTGCCAGCAGCGGACTAGCGGGGGGATACAATGAGCAGTTCTTC
CASSGLAGGYNEQFF
>NA|TRBV15|TRBJ2-5|NA
TGTGCCACCAGCAGAGGTAATAGCGGACAAGAGACCCAGTACTTC
CATSRGNSGQETQYF
>NA|TRBV13|TRBJ2-3|TRBD2
TGTGCCAGCAGTCCGCCAGTAGCGGGATTTTCCATTAGCACAGATACGCAGTATTTT
CASSPPVAGFSISTDTQYF
>NA|TRBV5-1|TRBJ1-4|TRBD1
TGCGCCAGCAGCTTGGGGCGACAGGGAGGTGAAAAACTGTTTTTT
CASSLGRQGGEKLFF
>NA|TRBV5-1|TRBJ1-4|NA
TGCGCCAGCAGCTTGTCGGAGGCCATTAATGAAAAACTGTTTTTT
CASSLSEAINEKLFF
>NA|TRBV7-6|TRBJ2-5|NA
TGTGCCAGCAGCCTCCCCTCAGGGCCCGAAGAGACCCAGTACTTC
CASSLPSGPEETQYF
>NA|TRBV18|TRBJ1-1|NA
TGTGCCAGCTCACCGCGGCCCTCGCTCGGCACTGAAGCTTTCTTT
CASSPRPSLGTEAFF
>NA|TRBV2|TRBJ2-1|TRBD2
TGTGCCAGCATCCAATACAGCGGGAGGGCCGGGAATGAGCAGTTCTTC
CASIQYSGRAGNEQFF
>NA|TRBV11-2|TRBJ2-5|TRBD2
TGTGCCAGCAGCCTACTAGCGGGAGCACGTAGTGTGGAGACCCAGTACTTC
CASSLLAGARSVETQYF
>NA|TRBV28|TRBJ2-3|TRBD2
TGTGCCAGCATCGGGGGGGGCCTCCGGGGCACAGATACGCAGTATTTT
CASIGGGLRGTDTQYF
>NA|TRBV2|TRBJ1-1|NA
TGTGCCAGTGAGTTTTCAGGTTTGGGCACTGAAGCTTTCTTT
CASEFSGLGTEAFF
>NA|TRBV5-1|TRBJ1-1|NA
TGCGCCAGCACTGAGACGGGGGGCGCTGAAGCTTTCTTT
CASTETGGAEAFF
>few|TRBV27|TRBJ2-7|TRBD2
TGTGCCAGCAGTTATTCGCGGGGGTCCTACGAGCAGTACTTC
CASSYSRGSYEQYF
>few|TRBV18|TRBJ1-1|NA
TGTGCCAGCTCACCGGGGGGGCCCAGGGGCACTGAAGCTTTCTTT
CASSPGGPRGTEAFF
>NA|TRBV5-1|TRBJ2-7|TRBD1
TGCGCCAGCAGCTTCGGACAGGGCCCCTACGAGCAGTACTTC
CASSFGQGPYEQYF
>NA|TRBV7-2|TRBJ2-1|NA
TGTGCCAGCAGCTTAACCCTTGGCGGCAATGAGCAGTTCTTC
CASSLTLGGNEQFF
>NA|TRBV9|TRBJ1-4|TRBD1
TGTGCCAGCAGCGTATATGGGACAGGGAGTGAAAAACTGTTTTTT
CASSVYGTGSEKLFF
>NA|TRBV7-8|TRBJ2-3|NA
TGTGCCAGCAGCTTAGGGGGGAGGGGGGGCACAGATACGCAGTATTTT
CASSLGGRGGTDTQYF
>NA|TRBV6-6|TRBJ1-2|NA
TGTGCCAGCAGTTACATCGGCAGGGGAAGGAATGGCTACACCTTC
CASSYIGRGRNGYTF
>NA|TRBV5-6|TRBJ2-6|NA
TGTGCCAGCAGGTGGGGAACAGGAAGCTCTGGGGCCAACGTCCTGACTTTC
CASRWGTGSSGANVLTF
>few|TRBV7-8|TRBJ2-1|NA
TGTGCCAGCAGCTTATCGCGGACCTACAATGAGCAGTTCTTC
CASSLSRTYNEQFF
>few|TRBV19|TRBJ2-3|NA
TGTGCCAGTAGTATAGGACTCCGCGTCACAGATACGCAGTATTTT
CASSIGLRVTDTQYF
>NA|TRBV4-2|TRBJ2-7|NA
TGTGCCAGCAGCGAAGGGGAACTAGGCGGTTTCCAGTACTTC
CASSEGELGGFQYF
>NA|TRBV12-5|TRBJ1-4|NA
TGTGCTAGTGGTTTGGTATTCACCCGGACAGTATCAACTAATGAAAAACTGTTTTTT
CASGLVFTRTVSTNEKLFF
>few|TRBV5-1|TRBJ2-1|NA
TGCGCCAGCAGCTTGGTATTAGACAGTAGAGTTAATGAGCAGTTCTTC
CASSLVLDSRVNEQFF
>NA|TRBV7-7|TRBJ1-1|NA
TGTGCCAGCAGCTCGTCGGACAGACCCCTAAGGGCTTTCTTT
CASSSSDRPLRAFF
>NA|TRBV30|TRBJ2-7|NA
TGTGCCTGGAGGTATGGCGGGGCTTCCTACGAGCAGTACTTC
CAWRYGGASYEQYF
>NA|TRBV5-1|TRBJ2-1|NA
TGCGCCAGCAGCTTGGCCGGTTCGGGGGGCGATGAGCAGTTCTTC
CASSLAGSGGDEQFF
>NA|TRBV9|TRBJ2-1|TRBD1
TGTGCCAGCAGCGCTGGGACAGGGTATCCCAATGAGCAGTTCTTC
CASSAGTGYPNEQFF
>few|TRBV7-3|TRBJ2-1|TRBD2
TGTGCCAGCAGCCGGTACGGGGGGTCGGGCAATGAGCAGTTCTTC
CASSRYGGSGNEQFF
>NA|TRBV5-1|TRBJ2-7|NA
TGCGCCAGCAGCTTAGGGAGTGGGAACTACGAGCAGTACTTC
CASSLGSGNYEQYF
>once|TRBV19|TRBJ1-1|NA
TGTGCCAGTAGTACCTCCGGGGTGAACACTGAAGCTTTCTTT
CASSTSGVNTEAFF
>NA|TRBV4-1|TRBJ1-2|NA
TGCGCCAGCAGCCAAGCGGACAGCGAATCCTATGGCTACACCTTC
CASSQADSESYGYTF
>NA|TRBV7-2|TRBJ2-6|TRBD1
TGTGCCAGCAGCTCAGGGACAGGGAGGAAGGCCAACGTCCTGACTTTC
CASSSGTGRKANVLTF
>NA|TRBV7-9|TRBJ1-1|TRBD1
TGTGCCAGCAGCTTCCCGAGGACAGGGGCTGAAGCTTTCTTT
CASSFPRTGAEAFF
>NA|TRBV5-1|TRBJ2-2|NA
TGCGCCAGCAGCTTGGTCGGGACCGGGGAGCTGTTTTTT
CASSLVGTGELFF
>NA|TRBV19|TRBJ1-2|NA
TGTGCCAGTATTCCTACAGGGCAGAAAGATGGCTACACCTTC
CASIPTGQKDGYTF
>few|TRBV18|TRBJ1-6|NA
TGTGCCAGCTCACCACCGAGCGGGGTAGGCTCACCCCTCCACTTT
CASSPPSGVGSPLHF
>NA|TRBV19|TRBJ2-4|NA
TGTGCCAGTAATCAGGGGTCAAACATTCAGTACTTC
CASNQGSNIQYF
>NA|TRBV2|TRBJ2-1|NA
TGTGCCAGCAGTGAGCAGGGGCGCAATGAGCAGTTCTTC
CASSEQGRNEQFF
>NA|TRBV5-1|TRBJ2-7|TRBD1
TGCGCCAGCAGCTTAGGGACAGGGGTATACGAGCAGTACTTC
CASSLGTGVYEQYF
>NA|TRBV2|TRBJ2-7|NA
TGTGCCAGCAGCGAGGGGAGAGAAGGACTAAACGAGCAGTACTTC
CASSEGREGLNEQYF
>NA|TRBV9|TRBJ2-2|NA
TGTGCCAGCAGCGGGCGGGTCACCGGGGAGCTGTTTTTT
CASSGRVTGELFF
>NA|TRBV5-1|TRBJ1-1|TRBD1
TGCGCCAGCAGCTCTTTGAGTGGACAGGGGTGGACTAACACTGAAGCTTTCTTT
CASSSLSGQGWTNTEAFF
>NA|TRBV5-1|TRBJ2-3|TRBD1
TGCGCCAGACCAGGGACAGGAGGCACAGATACGCAGTATTTT
CARPGTGGTDTQYF
>NA|TRBV29-1|TRBJ2-5|TRBD2
TGCAGCGCCGAAACAGCGGGGGAGACCCAGTACTTC
CSAETAGETQYF
>NA|TRBV10-3|TRBJ1-6|NA
TGTGCCATCAGACCCTCAAGTTCGGGGGTTGGGGATAATTCACCCCTCCACTTT
CAIRPSSSGVGDNSPLHF
>NA|TRBV15|TRBJ2-7|NA
TGTGCCACTGGCGTCAACAGGGATTACGAGCAGTACTTC
CATGVNRDYEQYF
>NA|TRBV6-1|TRBJ1-2|NA
TGTGCCACCCGGGTTTGGGGGGTCTATGGCTACACCTTC
CATRVWGVYGYTF
>NA|TRBV5-1|TRBJ2-7|NA
TGCGCCAGCGGTCGGGATGGTACTACCTACGAGCAGTACTTC
CASGRDGTTYEQYF
>NA|TRBV7-8|TRBJ1-2|TRBD1
TGTGCCAGCAGCCCCAGACAGGGTACTGGCTACACCTTC
CASSPRQGTGYTF
>NA|TRBV5-1|TRBJ2-7|TRBD1
TGCGCCAGCAGCCCGGGACAGGGGAACGAGCAGTACTTC
CASSPGQGNEQYF
>NA|TRBV5-1|TRBJ2-7|NA
TGCGCCAGCAGCCCCGACGGAGCCTACGAGCAGTACTTC
CASSPDGAYEQYF
>once|TRBV9|TRBJ1-6|TRBD1
TGTGCCAGCAGCCTGGGACAGATTAATTCACCCCTCCACTTT
CASSLGQINSPLHF
>NA|TRBV7-3|TRBJ2-7|TRBD1
TGTGCCAGCAGCTTAGTGGTCGGGACAGGGGTGGTTTACGAGCAGTACTTC
CASSLVVGTGVVYEQYF
>NA|TRBV6-4|TRBJ2-1|TRBD2
TGTGCCAGCAGCGGACTAGCCCAGGGTGAGCAGTTCTTC
CASSGLAQGEQFF
>NA|TRBV19|TRBJ2-7|NA
TGTGCCAGTAGTATCACCGGGACACGGACCCACGAGCAGTACTTC
CASSITGTRTHEQYF
>few|TRBV15|TRBJ2-7|TRBD1
TGTGCCACCAGCAGCGTCTGGGACAGGGACTACGAGCAGTACTTC
CATSSVWDRDYEQYF
>few|TRBV28|TRBJ2-7|TRBD1
TGTGCCAGCAGTTTATGGGACAGGGACTACGAGCAGTACTTC
CASSLWDRDYEQYF